This entry lists 17 T cell receptor beta chains sequenced from one sample in a study of cytomegalovirus exposure and HLA in healthy donors. Primers: 60 Vbeta forward and 13 Jbeta reverse. The assay was immunoSEQ multiplex PCR, and TCRdb's table has in-frame clones only and misses some. The sample shows about 110,000 clones, approximately 79% of them seen only once. Sequenced input: PBMCs. These receptor sequences come from a man aged 25 to 40 in good health and CMV-seropositive.

The sample holds one count of this clone. The genes are TRBV7-3 and TRBJ2-1, with a tentative D call TRBD1 (5 bases). The ends were cut back, 5 bases at V and 4 bases at J, with 9 bases in the middle. CDR1 is SGHTA, CDR2 FQGTGA, per germline. This CDR3 is 13 amino acids long. The CDR3 loop reads CASSPQGYNEQFF. Written as DNA, the CDR3 is TGTGCCAGCAGCCCCCAGGGTTACAATGAGCAGTTCTTC.

The rearrangement uses TRBV6-4 and TRBJ1-2; 9 bases fit TRBD1. Trimming cost V 3 bases and J 8 bases; bases outside gene matches: 7. Germline CDR1 MRHNA, CDR2 SNTAGT. There are 14 residues in the CDR3. As DNA, the CDR3 is TGTGCCAGCAGTGAGGGACAGGGTACACGGGGCTACACCTTC. This gives the protein CASSEGQGTRGYTF.

The chain employs TRBV6-6 and TRBJ2-3, with 7 bases identical to TRBD2. Germline assignment: CDR1 MNHNY and CDR2 SVGAGI (reference sequence). J was trimmed by 6 bases and V by 5 bases; bases with no gene match: 8. This CDR3 comprises 14 residues. The DNA of the CDR3 is TGTGCCAGCAGTGGGGGGGGTCCTCCGGATACGCAGTATTTT. Encoded protein: CASSGGGPPDTQYF.

The genes are TRBV4-1 and TRBJ1-1; TRBD1 matches at 7 bases. The CDR3 sequence is 15 residues long. Unmatched junction bases numbered 8, after V lost 3 bases and J lost 4 bases. Germline CDR1 MGHRA, CDR2 YSYEKL. DNA for the CDR3: TGCGCCAGCAGCCACCTGACAGGGTTGGGCACTGAAGCTTTCTTT. This gives the protein CASSHLTGLGTEAFF.

This clone was seen more than once but under ten times. The chain uses TRBV7-2 and TRBJ2-1, with a tentative D call TRBD2 (6 bases). The CDR3 runs 14 residues. The V end lost 7 bases, the J end lost 5 bases, and 15 bases lay between the germline ends. In germline, CDR1 is SGHTA, CDR2 FQGNSA. CDR3 sequence reads: CASTLAGRDNEQFF. The CDR3 coding sequence is TGTGCCAGCACCCTAGCCGGGAGAGACAATGAGCAGTTCTTC.

The rearrangement uses TRBV5-1 and TRBJ2-1, with D unresolved. The length of the CDR3 is 15 residues. CDR1 SGHRS and CDR2 YFSETQ come from the germline V gene. The V gene lost 3 bases and the J gene lost 8 bases, with 18 bases spanning the gap. The CDR3, as DNA: TGCGCCAGCAGCTCTCAATACCCCACGGTGGATGAGCAGTTCTTC. Its translation is CASSSQYPTVDEQFF. The variable domain in full, with the rest retrieved from reference TRBV5-1 and TRBJ2-1, is KAGVTQTPRYLIKTRGQQVTLSCSPISGHRSVSWYQQTPGQGLQFLFEYFSETQRNKGNFPGRFSGRQFSNSRSEMNVSTLELGDSALYLCASSSQYPTVDEQFFGPGTRLTVL.

This sequence joins TRBV7-6 and TRBJ2-1; possible D gene TRBD2, 6 bases. Germline CDR1 and CDR2: SGHVS and FNYEAQ. V lost 2 bases, J lost 7 bases, and 15 bases lay in between. CDR3 length: 15 residues. The CDR3 bases are TGTGCCAGCAGCTTACGTTACAGACTAGGGAATGAGCAGTTCTTC. This codes for CASSLRYRLGNEQFF. The variable domain in full, completed from reference TRBV7-6 and TRBJ2-1, reads GAGVSQSPRYKVTKRGQDVALRCDPISGHVSLYWYRQALGQGPEFLTYFNYEAQQDKSGLPNDRFSAERPEGSISTLTIQRTEQRDSAMYRCASSLRYRLGNEQFFGPGTRLTVL.

The J gene is TRBJ1-5, the V gene TRBV4-1, with TRBD1 identical over 8 bases. J was trimmed by 2 bases and V by 3 bases; bases with no gene match: 3. The CDR3 consists of 15 residues. Germline CDR1 is MGHRA and CDR2 is YSYEKL. CDR3 sequence: CASSQLGQGNQPQHF. CDR3 nucleotides: TGCGCCAGCAGCCAGCTGGGACAGGGCAATCAGCCCCAGCATTTT.

This clone has only a few counts. The rearrangement links TRBV19 to TRBJ1-5; possibly TRBD1 for D (5 bases). This CDR3 is 17 amino acids long. With 1 base removed from V and 0 bases from J, the gap between germline ends came to 13 bases. Germline values: CDR1 LNHDA, CDR2 SQIVND (reference sequence). The DNA of the CDR3 is TGTGCCAGTAGTATAGTGTTCCGGACAAATAGCAATCAGCCCCAGCATTTT. Protein: CASSIVFRTNSNQPQHF.

The genes are TRBV27 and TRBJ2-1; 10 nucleotides match TRBD1. V was pared by 6 bases and J by 5 bases, with 10 bases of the junction left unmatched. This CDR3 is built from 16 residues. Germline assignment: CDR1 MNHEY and CDR2 SMNVEV (reference sequence). This CDR3 is CASRETGGGGDNEQFF. In nucleotides, the CDR3 is TGTGCCAGCAGGGAGACAGGGGGCGGGGGTGACAATGAGCAGTTCTTC.

The chain links TRBV6-1 to TRBJ2-7, with TRBD2 as a possible D gene (6 bases). The CDR3 consists of 13 residues. Germline-derived CDR1 and CDR2 are MNHNS and SASEGT. V was cut by 3 bases and J by 3 bases, with 9 bases left in between. The CDR3 nucleotides read TGTGCCAGCAGTGACCGGGGGTACTACGAGCAGTACTTC. Residues: CASSDRGYYEQYF.

The rearrangement joins TRBV9 to TRBJ1-1, with D unresolved. From germline, CDR1 is SGDLS and CDR2 YYNGEE. The ends were cut back, 3 bases at V and 1 base at J, with 13 bases in the middle. This CDR3 is built from 15 residues. CDR3 residues: CASSAEGSTNTEAFF. CDR3 nucleotide sequence: TGTGCCAGCAGCGCAGAAGGGAGCACGAACACTGAAGCTTTCTTT.

V gene TRBV25-1 combines with J gene TRBJ2-1; 8 nucleotides align to TRBD1. The CDR3 is 15 amino acids. Germline V gives CDR1 MGHDK, CDR2 SYGVNS. Trimming cost V 5 bases and J 3 bases; bases outside gene matches: 6. CDR3 DNA: TGTGCCAGCAGTCAAGTTGGACAGGGCTACAATGAGCAGTTCTTC. Translated, it gives CASSQVGQGYNEQFF.

The chain has TRBV18 and TRBJ2-5, with a weak D call TRBD2 (6 bases). V shed 1 base and J shed 4 bases, with 19 bases lying between them. The CDR3 is 17 residues long. CDR1 is KGHSH, CDR2 LQKENI, per germline. CDR3 amino acids: CASSPLRGGRSGETQYF. The CDR3 nucleotides read TGTGCCAGCTCACCACTACGAGGAGGGAGGTCGGGAGAGACCCAGTACTTC.

This clone was recorded only once. The gene calls are TRBV6-5 and TRBJ1-2; TRBD1 matches 10 bases. This CDR3 comprises 14 residues. V lost 8 bases to trimming and J lost 5 bases; unmatched junction nucleotides: 8. Germline V gene data show CDR1 as MNHEY and CDR2 as SVGAGI. The CDR3, as DNA: TGTGCCAGCGCCAGACAGGGGGCAGTTTATGGCTACACCTTC. Its protein product is CASARQGAVYGYTF.

The rearrangement uses TRBV5-8 and TRBJ2-5; D not resolved. The V end was cut by 4 bases, the J end by 0 bases, with 13 bases between. There are 15 residues in the CDR3. Germline CDR1 and CDR2: SGHTS and YDEGEE. The CDR3 DNA reads TGTGCCAGCAGCCTAGACTCCTGGTACCAAGAGACCCAGTACTTC. Residues: CASSLDSWYQETQYF.

The sample holds one count of this clone. CDR3 amino acids: CASSSELAGGPVGELFF. CDR3 nucleotide sequence: TGCGCCAGCAGCTCGGAACTAGCGGGGGGGCCTGTCGGGGAGCTGTTTTTT. V usage is TRBV5-1 and J usage is TRBJ2-2; the match to TRBD2 covers 13 bases. This CDR3 has 17 amino acids. The germline gives CDR1 SGHRS, CDR2 YFSETQ. Trimming at V came to 3 bases and at J to 7 bases, leaving 9 bases not matched to a gene.